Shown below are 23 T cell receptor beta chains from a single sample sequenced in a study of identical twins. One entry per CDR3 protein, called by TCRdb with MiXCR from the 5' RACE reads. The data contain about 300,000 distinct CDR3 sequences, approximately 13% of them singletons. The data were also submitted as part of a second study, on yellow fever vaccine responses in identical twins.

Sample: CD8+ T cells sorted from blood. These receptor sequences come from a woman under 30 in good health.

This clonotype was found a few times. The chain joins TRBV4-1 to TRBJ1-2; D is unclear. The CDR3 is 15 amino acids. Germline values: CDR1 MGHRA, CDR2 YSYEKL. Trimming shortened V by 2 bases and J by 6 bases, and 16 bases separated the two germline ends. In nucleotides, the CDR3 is TGCGCCAGCAGCCAAATTGATACAGCCCTAGATGGCTACACCTTC. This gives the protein CASSQIDTALDGYTF.

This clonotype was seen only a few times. Here the CDR3 reads CASSYPTGGGETQYF. In nucleotides, the CDR3 is TGTGCCAGCAGTTACCCGACAGGGGGCGGAGAGACCCAGTACTTC. V and J are TRBV6-5 and TRBJ2-5; 10 nucleotides agree with TRBD1. After removal of 2 bases from V and 4 bases from J, the junction contained 4 bases not matched to a gene. The length of the CDR3 is 15 residues. Germline V gene data show CDR1 as MNHEY and CDR2 as SVGAGI.

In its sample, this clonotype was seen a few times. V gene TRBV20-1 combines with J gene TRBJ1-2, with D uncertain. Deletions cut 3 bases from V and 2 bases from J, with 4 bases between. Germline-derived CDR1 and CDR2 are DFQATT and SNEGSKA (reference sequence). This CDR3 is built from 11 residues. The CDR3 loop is CSASSNYGYTF. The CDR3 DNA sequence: TGCAGTGCTAGCAGCAACTATGGCTACACCTTC.

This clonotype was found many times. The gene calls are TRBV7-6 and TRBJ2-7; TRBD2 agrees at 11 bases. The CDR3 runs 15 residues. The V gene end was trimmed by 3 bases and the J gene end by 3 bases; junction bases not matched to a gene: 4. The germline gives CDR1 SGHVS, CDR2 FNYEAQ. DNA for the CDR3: TGTGCCAGCAGCTTTGGTACTAGCGGGAGCTACGAGCAGTACTTC. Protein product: CASSFGTSGSYEQYF. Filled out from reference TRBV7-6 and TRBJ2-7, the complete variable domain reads GAGVSQSPRYKVTKRGQDVALRCDPISGHVSLYWYRQALGQGPEFLTYFNYEAQQDKSGLPNDRFSAERPEGSISTLTIQRTEQRDSAMYRCASSFGTSGSYEQYFGPGTRLTVT.

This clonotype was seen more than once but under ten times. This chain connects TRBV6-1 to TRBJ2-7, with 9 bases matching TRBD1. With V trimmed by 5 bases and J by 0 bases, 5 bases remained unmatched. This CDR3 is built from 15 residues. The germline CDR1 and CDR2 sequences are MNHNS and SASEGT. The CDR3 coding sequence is TGTGCCAGCAGTCCGACAGGGGGAAGCTCCTACGAGCAGTACGTC. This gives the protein CASSPTGGSSYEQYV.

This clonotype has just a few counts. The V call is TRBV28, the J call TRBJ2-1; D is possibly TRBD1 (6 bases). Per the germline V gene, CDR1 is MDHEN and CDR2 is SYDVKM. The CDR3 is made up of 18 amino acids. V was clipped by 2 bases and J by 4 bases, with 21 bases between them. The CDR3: CASSLALGGRHLYNEQFF. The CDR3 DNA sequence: TGTGCCAGCAGTTTAGCTTTAGGGGGACGCCACCTATACAATGAGCAGTTCTTC.

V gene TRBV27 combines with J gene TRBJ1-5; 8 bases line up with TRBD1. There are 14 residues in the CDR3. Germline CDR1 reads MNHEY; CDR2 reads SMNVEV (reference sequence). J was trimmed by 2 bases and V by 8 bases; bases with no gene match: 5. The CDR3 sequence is CASRQGKGNQPQHF. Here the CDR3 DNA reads TGTGCCAGCCGACAGGGGAAAGGCAATCAGCCCCAGCATTTT.

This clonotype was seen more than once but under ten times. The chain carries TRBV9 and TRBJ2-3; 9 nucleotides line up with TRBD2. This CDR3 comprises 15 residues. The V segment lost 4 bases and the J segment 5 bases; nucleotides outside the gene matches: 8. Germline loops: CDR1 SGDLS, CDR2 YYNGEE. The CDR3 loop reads CASSPLAGVRDTQYF. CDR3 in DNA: TGTGCCAGCAGCCCGTTAGCGGGAGTGAGAGATACGCAGTATTTT.

The DNA of the CDR3 is TGTGCCAGCAGCATCAAACCGGGAAGGGCCAATGAGCAGTTCTTC. As protein: CASSIKPGRANEQFF. The genes are TRBV7-3 and TRBJ2-1; the D gene is possibly TRBD2 (5 bases). The germline V gene has CDR1 SGHTA and CDR2 FQGTGA. The CDR3 runs to 15 residues. Trimming removed 5 bases from V and 6 bases from J, with 17 bases in between.

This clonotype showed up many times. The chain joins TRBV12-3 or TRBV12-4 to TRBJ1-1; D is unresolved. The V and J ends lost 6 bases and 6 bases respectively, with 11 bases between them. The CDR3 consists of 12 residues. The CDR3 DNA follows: TGTGCCAGCAGCCTAACAGTAGCTGAAGCTTTCTTT. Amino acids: CASSLTVAEAFF.

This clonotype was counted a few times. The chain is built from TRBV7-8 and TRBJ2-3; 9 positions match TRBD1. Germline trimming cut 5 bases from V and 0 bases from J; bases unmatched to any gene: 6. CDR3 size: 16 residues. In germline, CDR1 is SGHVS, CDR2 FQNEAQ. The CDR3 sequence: CASSPRQGVSTDTQYF. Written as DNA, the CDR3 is TGTGCCAGCAGCCCTAGACAGGGGGTGAGCACAGATACGCAGTATTTT. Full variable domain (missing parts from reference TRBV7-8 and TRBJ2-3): GAGVSQSPRYKVAKRGQDVALRCDPISGHVSLFWYQQALGQGPEFLTYFQNEAQLDKSGLPSDRFFAERPEGSVSTLKIQRTQQEDSAVYLCASSPRQGVSTDTQYFGPGTRLTVL.

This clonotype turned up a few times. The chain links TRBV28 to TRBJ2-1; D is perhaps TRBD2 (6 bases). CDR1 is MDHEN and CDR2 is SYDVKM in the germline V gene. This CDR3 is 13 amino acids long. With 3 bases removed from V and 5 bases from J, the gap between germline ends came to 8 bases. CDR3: CASSFTSHNEQFF. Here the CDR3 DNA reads TGTGCCAGCAGTTTTACTAGCCACAATGAGCAGTTCTTC.

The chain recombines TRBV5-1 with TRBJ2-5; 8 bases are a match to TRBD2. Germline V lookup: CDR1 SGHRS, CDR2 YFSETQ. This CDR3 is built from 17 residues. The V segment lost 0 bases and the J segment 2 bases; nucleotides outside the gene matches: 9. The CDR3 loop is CASSLAIGRAPQETQYF. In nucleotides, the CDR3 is TGCGCCAGCAGCTTGGCGATCGGGAGGGCCCCACAAGAGACCCAGTACTTC. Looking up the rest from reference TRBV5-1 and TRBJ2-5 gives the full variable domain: KAGVTQTPRYLIKTRGQQVTLSCSPISGHRSVSWYQQTPGQGLQFLFEYFSETQRNKGNFPGRFSGRQFSNSRSEMNVSTLELGDSALYLCASSLAIGRAPQETQYFGPGTRLLVL.

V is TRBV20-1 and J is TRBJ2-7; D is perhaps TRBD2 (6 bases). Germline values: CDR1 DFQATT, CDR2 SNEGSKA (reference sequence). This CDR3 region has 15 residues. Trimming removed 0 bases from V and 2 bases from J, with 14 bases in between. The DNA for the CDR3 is TGCAGTGCTAGAGATCAGAGCGCGGGAACCTACGAGCAGTACTTC. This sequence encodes CSARDQSAGTYEQYF.

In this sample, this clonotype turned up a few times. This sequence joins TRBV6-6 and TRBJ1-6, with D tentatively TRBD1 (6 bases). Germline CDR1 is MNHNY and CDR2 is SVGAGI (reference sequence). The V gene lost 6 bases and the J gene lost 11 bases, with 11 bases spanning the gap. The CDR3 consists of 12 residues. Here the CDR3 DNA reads TGTGCCAGCAGAACAGGGTTAGCACCCCTCCACTTT. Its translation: CASRTGLAPLHF.

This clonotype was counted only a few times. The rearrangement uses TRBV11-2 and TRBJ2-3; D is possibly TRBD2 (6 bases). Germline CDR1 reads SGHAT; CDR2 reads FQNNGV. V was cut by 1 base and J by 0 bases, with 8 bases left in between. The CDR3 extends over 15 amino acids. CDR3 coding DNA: TGTGCCAGCAGCTTAGTAGCGGCAAGCACAGATACGCAGTATTTT. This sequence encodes CASSLVAASTDTQYF.

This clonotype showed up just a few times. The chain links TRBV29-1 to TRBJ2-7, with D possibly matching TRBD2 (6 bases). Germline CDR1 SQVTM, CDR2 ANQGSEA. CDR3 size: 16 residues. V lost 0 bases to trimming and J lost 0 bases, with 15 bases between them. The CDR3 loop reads CSVEDHQGGASYEQYF. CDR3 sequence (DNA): TGCAGCGTTGAAGATCACCAAGGAGGGGCCTCCTACGAGCAGTACTTC.

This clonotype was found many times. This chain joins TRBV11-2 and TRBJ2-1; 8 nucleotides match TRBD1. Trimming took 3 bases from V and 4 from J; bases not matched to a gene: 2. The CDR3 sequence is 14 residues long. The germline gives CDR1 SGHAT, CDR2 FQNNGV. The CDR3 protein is CASSFRGPYNEQFF. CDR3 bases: TGTGCCAGCAGCTTCAGGGGGCCGTACAATGAGCAGTTCTTC.

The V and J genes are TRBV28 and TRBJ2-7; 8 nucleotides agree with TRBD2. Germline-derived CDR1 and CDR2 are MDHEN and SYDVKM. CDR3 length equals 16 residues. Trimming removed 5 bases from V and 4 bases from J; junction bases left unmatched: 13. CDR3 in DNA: TGTGCCAGCAGTGGCCCTCGGGGGGGAGTGGGGTACGAGCAGTACGTC. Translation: CASSGPRGGVGYEQYV.

In DNA, the CDR3 is TGTGCCAGCAGTGCGGGGGGGCGTACAGATACGCAGTATTTT. This codes for CASSAGGRTDTQYF. The chain recombines TRBV25-1 with TRBJ2-3; 8 bases agree with TRBD2. This CDR3 is 14 amino acids long. Germline CDR1 and CDR2: MGHDK and SYGVNS. The junction had 3 bases not matched to a gene; V was cut back by 4 bases and J by 3 bases.

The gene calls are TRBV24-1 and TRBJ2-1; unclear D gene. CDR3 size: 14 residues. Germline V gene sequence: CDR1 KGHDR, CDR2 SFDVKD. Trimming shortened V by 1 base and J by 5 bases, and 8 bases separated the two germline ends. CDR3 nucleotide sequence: TGTGCCACCAGTGATTTTTCTAAGAACAATGAGCAGTTCTTC. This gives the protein CATSDFSKNNEQFF.

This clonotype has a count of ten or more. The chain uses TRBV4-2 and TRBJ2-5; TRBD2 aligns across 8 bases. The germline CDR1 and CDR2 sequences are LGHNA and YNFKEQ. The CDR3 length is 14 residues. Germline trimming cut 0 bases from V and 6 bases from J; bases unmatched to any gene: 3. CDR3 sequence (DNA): TGTGCCAGCAGCCAAGAGACTAGCGCCAAGACCCAGTACTTC. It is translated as CASSQETSAKTQYF.

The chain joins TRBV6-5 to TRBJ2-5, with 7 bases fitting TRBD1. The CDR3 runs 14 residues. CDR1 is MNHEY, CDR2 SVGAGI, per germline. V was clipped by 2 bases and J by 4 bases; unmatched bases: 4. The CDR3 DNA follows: TGTGCCAGCAGTTACAACGCAGGGGGAGAGACCCAGTACTTC. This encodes CASSYNAGGETQYF.